This T cell receptor (beta chain) was sequenced during a study of beta chain features in type 1 diabetes (dated by TCRdb to the late 2010s). Context from the whole study: Mean age, gender distribution, total cell number and subset yield did not differ between patients and healthy donors. Across all samples, 107,917,701 sorted cells were examined, and cell number per subset correlated strongly with RNA yield. In the study, recently diagnosed type 1 diabetes patients and matched healthy donors were compared on the TCRB repertoires of their sorted circulating CD4+ T cell subsets. Regulatory and stem cell-like memory subsets were obtained from only 8 patients and roughly 8 healthy donors, while naive and central memory subsets were obtained from all 30 or so donors. Overall study results and their limits: Patients with type 1 diabetes made fewer insertions and deleted more nucleotides at VDJ recombination sites, implying thymic rearrangement abnormalities. Because cDNA was sequenced instead of genomic DNA, highly expressing activated cells could be over-represented, though the groups showed no difference in activation or CD3 levels. PCR may preferentially amplify shorter templates, but because patient and control samples were amplified and corrected together, any resulting skew would affect both groups equally. Because the HLA sub-analyses included only small numbers of individuals, any influence of HLA type on TCRB rearrangement was left unresolved. Naive, central memory and regulatory TCRB repertoires appeared more similar among patients than among healthy donors. A moderate but significant shortening of TCRB CDR3 length was observed in type 1 diabetes patients in all four CD4+ subsets.

The High Capacity cDNA Reverse Transcription Kit was used to reverse transcribe all of the isolated RNA, meaning that expressed TCRB transcripts were what got sequenced. Deep immunoSEQ sequencing was applied to naive, central memory and regulatory T cell samples, giving an average of around 3.8 million total reads per sample. After sorted cells were lysed in RLT buffer, RNA was extracted with DNase-treated RNeasy Micro or Mini kits, with the choice depending on cell number. To prevent cross-contamination, every cell subset was processed on its own, while patient and healthy donor samples were processed together. Using the immunoSEQ multiplex PCR, TCRB sequences were amplified from cDNA into 87-bp fragments spanning the CDR3 region. The amplicons were sequenced using the Illumina HiSeq platform. Concerning the study's data processing: Synthetic template baselines were used to correct PCR bias computationally, reads within Hamming distance 2 were collapsed, and singletons that could not be merged were discarded. Reads were aligned against IMGT so that V, D and J genes, CDR3 length and insertions or deletions at six rearrangement sites could be assigned. Within each subset, clonotype counts were normalized to sorted cell number, and only after that were true diversity and Gini coefficients computed with the tcR R package. The overlap coefficient, calculated on TCRB nucleotide sequences, was used to quantify repertoire sharing. Out-of-frame TCRB sequences from naive cells were analyzed as a proxy for the pre-selection repertoire. As stored in TCRdb, this immuneACCESS dataset retains in-frame rearrangements with V and J assigned. A fraction of the clones does not appear; measured against another copy, unresolved V genes explain less than half of the discrepancy, and the remainder lacks a known reason. The V and J calls and clone size come from that table; D and trimming were worked out from the DNA. The sample data list just over 450,000 clones, and about 30% of these were observed just once. About 0.065% of the sample rests with the top ten.

Each donor gave one peripheral blood draw, approximately 110 mL on average, collected into heparinised tubes. Using a panel that included CD45RO, CCR7, CD25, CD127, CD95 and CD27, naive, central memory, regulatory and stem cell-like memory CD4+ T cells were sorted on a BD FACSAria II. A purity above 98% was achieved for all sorted populations. PBMCs were isolated right away by Lymphoprep density gradient centrifugation and were stained directly, without culture. So that batch effects would be minimized, each experiment stained and sorted samples in pairs, pairing one healthy donor with one patient. A few counts support this clone. Its antigen is still unknown. No base qualities exist here, and no much larger clone lies one base off it. The cysteine opens and the phenylalanine closes a CDR3 of 16 amino acids. CDR3 DNA is the only sequence kept; it has 48 bases, read in frame from the first base. CDR1 and CDR2, looked up from the germline V gene, are SGHTA and FQGNSA. V is pruned by 5 bases and J by 5 bases, leaving 5 bases of the junction without a gene match.

The specimen was naive CD4+ T cells from blood. The cell subset or site label on this specimen signifies: true naive CD4+ T cells. This TCR derives from a man between 18 and 35 years old in good health. The V and J genes are TRBV7-2 and TRBJ2-3; 15 nucleotides in the junction match TRBD2. The CDR3 here reads CASSPGTSGRKDTQYF. Here is the DNA: TGTGCCAGCAGCCCAGGGACTAGCGGGAGGAAAGATACGCAGTATTTT.